What follows are 21 T cell receptor beta chains derived from one specimen sequenced in a study of molecular identifiers for immune sequencing clone quantification. TCRdb reprocessed the PCR reads with MiXCR, giving one entry per CDR3 protein. The sample lists 88,000 or so distinct CDR3 sequences; roughly 23% were seen once. The sample was naive CD8+ T cells from blood, with Jurkat cell RNA spiked in. Sample subset: FACS-sorted CD8+CD4-CCR7+CD45RA+ naive T cells. The receptors come from a human donor in good health. Some libraries in this study had Jurkat cell RNA spiked in.

In this sample, this clonotype turned up many times. V and J are TRBV5-6 and TRBJ1-5; 11 positions match TRBD1. The CDR3 covers 14 residues. Per germline, CDR1 SGHDT and CDR2 YYEEEE. V shed 3 bases, J shed 7 bases, and the junction held 3 bases outside the gene matches. The CDR3 here is CASSYGTGGQPQHF. In nucleotides, the CDR3 is TGTGCCAGCAGCTACGGGACAGGGGGACAGCCCCAGCATTTT. Variable domain in full (rest from reference TRBV5-6 and TRBJ1-5): DAGVTQSPTHLIKTRGQQVTLRCSPKSGHDTVSWYQQALGQGPQFIFQYYEEEERQRGNFPDRFSGHQFPNYSSELNVNALLLGDSALYLCASSYGTGGQPQHFGDGTRLSIL.

This clonotype was counted only a few times. This sequence joins TRBV30 and TRBJ2-1; 9 bases fit TRBD1. The germline V gene has CDR1 GTSNPN and CDR2 SVGIG (reference sequence). This CDR3 comprises 15 residues. The J segment lost 7 bases and the V segment lost 4 bases, leaving 11 bases of the junction unmatched. The CDR3 DNA sequence: TGTGCCTGGACCCTGGGACAGGGCCCTAGAAATGAGCAGTTCTTC. It is translated as CAWTLGQGPRNEQFF.

This clonotype was observed at least ten times. The chain uses TRBV5-1 and TRBJ1-2; D is undetermined. CDR1 and CDR2 from the germline V gene are SGHRS and YFSETQ. V lost 0 bases, J lost 4 bases, and 10 bases lay in between. The CDR3 length is 14 residues. CDR3 sequence reads: CASSLGGPVYGYTF. The CDR3 nucleotides read TGCGCCAGCAGCTTGGGCGGACCCGTCTATGGCTACACCTTC.

V is TRBV19 and J is TRBJ2-3, with 12 bases aligning to TRBD2. J lost 4 bases, V lost 1 base, and 6 bases had no gene match. Germline lookup yields CDR1 LNHDA and CDR2 SQIVND (reference sequence). The CDR3 is made up of 17 amino acids. The CDR3: CASSIAASGGASDTQYF. CDR3 nucleotides: TGTGCCAGTAGTATAGCGGCTAGCGGGGGGGCCTCAGATACGCAGTATTTT.

This clonotype was found many times. This chain links TRBV19 with TRBJ2-7; D is uncertain. Trimming left V 3 bases short and J 1 base short, with 7 bases between. This CDR3 spans 13 amino acids. Germline V gene lookup returns CDR1 LNHDA and CDR2 SQIVND (reference sequence). The DNA of the CDR3 is TGTGCCAGTAGTATGACTGGATCCTACGAGCAGTACTTC. It is translated as CASSMTGSYEQYF.

The V call is TRBV4-3, the J call TRBJ1-1; D call uncertain. CDR1 is LGHNA, CDR2 YSLEER, per germline. The CDR3 runs to 15 residues. The V end was cut by 0 bases, the J end by 5 bases, with 13 bases between. The chain's CDR3 is CASSQEFVRETEAFF. CDR3 sequence (DNA): TGCGCCAGCAGCCAAGAATTCGTTCGGGAGACTGAAGCTTTCTTT.

Comment on this clonotype: A read error may explain this, as a much larger clone is one base away. The chain recombines TRBV29-1 with TRBJ2-1, with 8 bases identical to TRBD2. This CDR3 region has 15 residues. Germline trimming cut 1 base from V and 7 bases from J; bases unmatched to any gene: 9. Looked up from germline, CDR1 is SQVTM and CDR2 is ANQGSEA. DNA of the CDR3: TGCAGCGTTGAAGGACCAGCGGGAGATAGAAATGAGCAGTTCTTC. This sequence encodes CSVEGPAGDRNEQFF.

This clonotype was recorded at least ten times. V gene TRBV27 combines with J gene TRBJ2-3; 10 bases agree with TRBD1. The CDR3 totals 16 residues. Germline V gives CDR1 MNHEY, CDR2 SMNVEV (reference sequence). V was pared by 0 bases and J by 4 bases, with 4 bases of the junction left unmatched. The CDR3 protein is CASSLSTGGLADTQYF. The CDR3 DNA follows: TGTGCCAGCAGTTTATCGACAGGGGGCTTGGCAGATACGCAGTATTTT.

This clonotype appeared many times. The chain uses TRBV12-5 and TRBJ2-5; 11 bases agree with TRBD2. The trim removed 6 bases at V and 3 bases at J, leaving 3 bases unmatched. This CDR3 has 14 amino acids. Germline V gene data show CDR1 as LGHNT and CDR2 as FRNRAP. Written as DNA, the CDR3 is TGTGCTAGTGGCCGGGGACTAGCGGAAGAGACCCAGTACTTC. Encoded protein: CASGRGLAEETQYF.

Ten or more counts support this clonotype. This chain joins TRBV10-1 and TRBJ2-5; TRBD2 agrees at 9 bases. CDR3 length equals 16 residues. Per the germline V gene, CDR1 is WNHNN and CDR2 is SYGVQD (reference sequence). J lost 4 bases, V lost 0 bases, and 6 bases had no gene match. CDR3 protein: CASSESGSGGLETQYF. The CDR3 bases are TGCGCCAGCAGTGAGTCTGGTAGCGGGGGCTTAGAGACCCAGTACTTC.

This clonotype was detected many times. The chain combines TRBV9 with TRBJ2-5; TRBD2 matches 8 bases. The germline gives CDR1 SGDLS, CDR2 YYNGEE. The CDR3 extends over 15 amino acids. V lost 4 bases and J lost 5; bases outside the gene matches: 10. CDR3 region: CASSPDSGTFETQYF. The CDR3 nucleotides read TGTGCCAGCAGCCCCGATAGCGGGACTTTCGAGACCCAGTACTTC.

This clonotype showed up just a few times. The chain carries TRBV12-3 or TRBV12-4 and TRBJ2-3, with D hard to call. CDR3 length: 17 amino acids. Trimming left V 1 base short and J 1 base short, with 15 bases between. CDR3 nucleotides: TGTGCCAGCAGTTTAGTGCCGCTCCAACACGGCACAGATACGCAGTATTTT. This codes for CASSLVPLQHGTDTQYF.

The chain couples TRBV7-9 to TRBJ2-1; 11 bases are shared with TRBD2. This CDR3 spans 17 amino acids. Per germline, CDR1 SEHNR and CDR2 FQNEAQ (reference sequence). J lost 9 bases, V lost 5 bases, and 15 bases had no gene match. Written as DNA, the CDR3 is TGTGCCAGCAGCAATCCGGGACTAGCGGATGGTAGGCCTGAGCAGTTCTTC. Translating gives CASSNPGLADGRPEQFF.

J is TRBJ2-1 and V is TRBV5-4; 9 bases are a match to TRBD2. The V segment lost 0 bases and the J segment 7 bases; nucleotides outside the gene matches: 2. This CDR3 has 14 amino acids. Germline V lookup: CDR1 SGHNT, CDR2 YYREEE (reference sequence). The CDR3 DNA follows: TGTGCCAGCAGCTTGGCCCTAGCGGGGAATGAGCAGTTCTTC. Its translation: CASSLALAGNEQFF.

This clonotype showed up many times. V and J are TRBV2 and TRBJ2-5; 7 nucleotides align to TRBD1. Germline V gene data show CDR1 as SNHLY and CDR2 as FYNNEI. The CDR3 covers 16 residues. V shed 4 bases and J 1 base; nucleotides not matched to a gene: 9. The CDR3 region has the DNA TGTGCCAGCAGTGTGGGGCTAGGGGGCCTCCAAGAGACCCAGTACTTC. It encodes CASSVGLGGLQETQYF.

This clonotype was detected only a few times. The chain uses TRBV29-1 and TRBJ2-1; 11 bases fit TRBD2. CDR3 length: 15 residues. V was pared by 6 bases and J by 4 bases, with 8 bases of the junction left unmatched. CDR1 and CDR2 (germline): SQVTM, ANQGSEA. The CDR3 region is CSVMIAGGIYNEQFF. The CDR3 coding sequence is TGCAGCGTGATGATAGCGGGAGGGATTTACAATGAGCAGTTCTTC.

This clonotype was seen at least ten times. This chain links TRBV18 with TRBJ2-3; TRBD2 matches at 11 bases. This CDR3 spans 18 amino acids. Germline assignment: CDR1 KGHSH and CDR2 LQKENI. Unmatched junction bases numbered 8, after V lost 3 bases and J lost 0 bases. CDR3 amino acids: CASSPGLAEMTSTDTQYF. The CDR3 nucleotides read TGTGCCAGCTCACCGGGACTAGCGGAAATGACTAGCACAGATACGCAGTATTTT.

Remarks on this clonotype: Because it lacks the conserved phenylalanine or tryptophan at the end, this CDR3 is likely a read error. The CDR3 nucleotides are TGTGCCAGCAGTTTAGACAGTCCCTCCCCCAGCACAGATACGCAGTATTTA. This sequence encodes CASSLDSPSPSTDTQYL. The gene calls are TRBV12-3 or TRBV12-4 and TRBJ2-3; D is uncertain. This CDR3 region has 17 residues. The V end lost 1 base, the J end lost 0 bases, and 14 bases lay between the germline ends.

There are many counts of this clonotype. The chain carries TRBV12-3 or TRBV12-4 and TRBJ2-3, with 11 bases that match TRBD2. The J segment lost 2 bases and the V segment lost 7 bases, leaving 11 bases of the junction unmatched. The CDR3 length is 17 residues. This CDR3 is CASTLARLAGYTDTQYF. The CDR3 region has the DNA TGTGCCAGCACCCTCGCACGACTAGCGGGGTACACAGATACGCAGTATTTT.

This clonotype was seen repeatedly, ten times or more. The chain uses TRBV2 and TRBJ2-7; TRBD2 aligns across 8 bases. The CDR3 totals 16 residues. V gave up 2 bases and J gave up 4 bases; unmatched junction bases: 10. Germline V gene data show CDR1 as SNHLY and CDR2 as FYNNEI. Here the CDR3 DNA reads TGTGCCAGCAGTGAAAGGTTACGGGAGGGCCTGTACGAGCAGTACTTC. Encoded protein: CASSERLREGLYEQYF. The entire variable domain, with the rest obtained from reference TRBV2 and TRBJ2-7, is as follows: EPEVTQTPSHQVTQMGQEVILRCVPISNHLYFYWYRQILGQKVEFLVSFYNNEISEKSEIFDDQFSVERPDGSNFTLKIRSTKLEDSAMYFCASSERLREGLYEQYFGPGTRLTVT.

This clonotype was detected ten times or more. This chain connects TRBV4-3 to TRBJ2-3; D possibly corresponds to TRBD2 (6 bases). CDR1 LGHNA and CDR2 YSLEER come from the germline V gene. V gave up 0 bases and J gave up 0 bases, with 7 bases separating them. This CDR3 has 15 amino acids. CDR3 in DNA: TGCGCCAGCAGCCAAGATAGCGGTAGCACAGATACGCAGTATTTT. This translates into CASSQDSGSTDTQYF.